This TCR beta chain was recovered during a study of blood T cell repertoires in COVID-19. For the study at large: Sources were T cells, B-cell-depleted T cells, or PBMCs; the material itself was cDNA or gDNA.

In the original processing: Reference gene primer amplification gave nucleated cell count estimates. The method was immunoSEQ multiplex PCR; TCRdb's version includes in-frame clones alone and lacks a portion of them. Clone size and the V and J calls come from that table; the DNA yielded D and trimming. In the table there are about 160,000 clones, about 88% of which are singletons. The CDR3 sequence is 13 residues long. Trimming took 3 bases from V and 4 from J, leaving 9 bases between them. Germline V gene sequence: CDR1 MNHNS, CDR2 SASEGT. Sequences were obtained from peripheral blood. This chain joins TRBV6-1 and TRBJ2-5; D perhaps matches TRBD1 (6 bases). The TCR was taken from a man between 35 and 55 years old with acute or convalescent COVID-19. The CDR3 here is CASSDQGLETQYF. CDR3 in DNA: TGTGCCAGCAGTGACCAGGGGCTAGAGACCCAGTACTTC.